The sequence of this T cell receptor (beta chain) was determined in a study of cytomegalovirus exposure and HLA in healthy donors. The length of the CDR3 is 14 residues. The germline CDR1 and CDR2 sequences are SNHLY and FYNNEI. The V end was cut by 3 bases, the J end by 0 bases, with 8 bases between. Researchers ran the PCR with 60 Vbeta and 13 Jbeta primers. The repertoire was sequenced with immunoSEQ multiplex PCR; TCRdb's copy has only in-frame clones and lacks some. The sample records 95,000 to 110,000 clones, 82% being singletons. The sequence was obtained from a man aged 30 to 39 in good health and CMV-seropositive. The sample taken for sequencing was PBMCs. V is TRBV2 and J is TRBJ1-2, with no clear D. The CDR3: CASSDPLTNYGYTF. The CDR3 DNA reads TGTGCCAGCAGTGACCCTCTAACTAACTATGGCTACACCTTC.